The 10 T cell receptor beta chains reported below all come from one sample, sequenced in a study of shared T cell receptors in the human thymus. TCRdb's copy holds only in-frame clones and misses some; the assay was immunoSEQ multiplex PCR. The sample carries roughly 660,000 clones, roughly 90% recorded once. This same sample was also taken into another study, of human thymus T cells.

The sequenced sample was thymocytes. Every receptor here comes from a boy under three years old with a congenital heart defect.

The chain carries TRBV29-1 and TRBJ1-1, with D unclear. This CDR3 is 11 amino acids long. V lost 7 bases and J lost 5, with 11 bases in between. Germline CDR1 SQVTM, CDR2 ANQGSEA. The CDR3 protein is CSAEAGTEAFF. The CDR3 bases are TGCAGCGCCGAGGCCGGGACTGAAGCTTTCTTT.

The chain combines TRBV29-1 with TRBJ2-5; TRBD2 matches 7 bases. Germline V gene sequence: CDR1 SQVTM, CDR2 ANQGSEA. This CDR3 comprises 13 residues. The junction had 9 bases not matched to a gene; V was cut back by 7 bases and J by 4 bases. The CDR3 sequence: CSGTRWGGETQYF. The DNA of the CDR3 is TGCAGCGGTACCCGATGGGGGGGAGAGACCCAGTACTTC.

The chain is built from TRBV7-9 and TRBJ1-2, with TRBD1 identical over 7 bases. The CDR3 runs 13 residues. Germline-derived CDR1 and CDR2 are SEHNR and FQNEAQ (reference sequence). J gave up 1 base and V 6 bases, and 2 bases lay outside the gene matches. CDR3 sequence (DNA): TGTGCCAGCAGGCGGGACAGTAACTATGGCTACACCTTC. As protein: CASRRDSNYGYTF.

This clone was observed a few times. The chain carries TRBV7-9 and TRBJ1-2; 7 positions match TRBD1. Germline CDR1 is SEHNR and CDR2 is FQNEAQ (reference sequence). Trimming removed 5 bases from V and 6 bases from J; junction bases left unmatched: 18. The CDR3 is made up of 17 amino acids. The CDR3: CASSHHLRRQGRNGYTF. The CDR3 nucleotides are TGTGCCAGCAGCCATCACCTACGAAGACAGGGTCGGAATGGCTACACCTTC. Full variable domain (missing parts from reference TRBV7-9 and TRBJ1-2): DTGVSQNPRHKITKRGQNVTFRCDPISEHNRLYWYRQTLGQGPEFLTYFQNEAQLEKSRLLSDRFSAERPKGSFSTLEIQRTEQGDSAMYLCASSHHLRRQGRNGYTFGSGTRLTVV.

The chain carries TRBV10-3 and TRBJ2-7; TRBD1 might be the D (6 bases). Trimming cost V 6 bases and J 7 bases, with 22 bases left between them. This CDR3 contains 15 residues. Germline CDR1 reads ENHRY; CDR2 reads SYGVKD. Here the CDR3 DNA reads TGTGCCATCAGCTTCTCCCTCGGACAGCTTAGAGAGCAGTACTTC. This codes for CAISFSLGQLREQYF.

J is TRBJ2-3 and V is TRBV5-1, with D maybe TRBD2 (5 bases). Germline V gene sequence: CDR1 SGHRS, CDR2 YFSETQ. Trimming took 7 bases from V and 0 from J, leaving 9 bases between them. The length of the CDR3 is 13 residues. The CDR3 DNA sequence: TGCGCCAGCGGGAGTGAGAGCACAGATACGCAGTATTTT. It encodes CASGSESTDTQYF. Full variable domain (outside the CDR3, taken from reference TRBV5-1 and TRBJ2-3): KAGVTQTPRYLIKTRGQQVTLSCSPISGHRSVSWYQQTPGQGLQFLFEYFSETQRNKGNFPGRFSGRQFSNSRSEMNVSTLELGDSALYLCASGSESTDTQYFGPGTRLTVL.

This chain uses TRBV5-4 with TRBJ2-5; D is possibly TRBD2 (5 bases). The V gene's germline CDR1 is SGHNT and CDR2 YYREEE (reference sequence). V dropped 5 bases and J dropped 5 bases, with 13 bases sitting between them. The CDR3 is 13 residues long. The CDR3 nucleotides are TGTGCCAGCAGTTTCGACTCGGGGGAGACCCAGTACTTC. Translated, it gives CASSFDSGETQYF.

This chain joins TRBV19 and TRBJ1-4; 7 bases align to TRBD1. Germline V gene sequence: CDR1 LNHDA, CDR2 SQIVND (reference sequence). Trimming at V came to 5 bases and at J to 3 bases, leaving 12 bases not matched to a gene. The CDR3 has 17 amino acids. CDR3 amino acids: CASSPTGDREANEKLFF. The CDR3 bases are TGTGCCAGTAGTCCGACGGGAGACAGGGAGGCTAATGAAAAACTGTTTTTT.

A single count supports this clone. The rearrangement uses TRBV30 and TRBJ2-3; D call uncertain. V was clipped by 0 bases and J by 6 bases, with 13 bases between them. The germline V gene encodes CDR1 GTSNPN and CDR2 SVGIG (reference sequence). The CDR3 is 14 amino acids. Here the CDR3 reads CAWSVSFPTDTQYF. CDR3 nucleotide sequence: TGTGCCTGGAGTGTGTCTTTTCCTACGGATACGCAGTATTTT.

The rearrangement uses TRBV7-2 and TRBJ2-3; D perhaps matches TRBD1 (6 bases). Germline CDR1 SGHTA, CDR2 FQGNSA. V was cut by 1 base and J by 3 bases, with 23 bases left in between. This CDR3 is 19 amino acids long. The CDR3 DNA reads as TGTGCCAGCAGCTTAGTGGCAGGGGCTTCACCGTTTTGGACAGATACGCAGTATTTT. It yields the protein CASSLVAGASPFWTDTQYF.